This T cell receptor beta chain was obtained from a study of OX40 agonist ivuxolimab in advanced cancers. Clones were sequenced by immunoSEQ multiplex PCR, and TCRdb holds only the in-frame ones, with some missing. The table lists around 83,000 clones, about 90% of them singletons, with 1.5% to 2% in the top ten. The V and J ends lost 0 bases and 1 base respectively, with 7 bases between them. This CDR3 is 15 amino acids long. In germline, CDR1 is ENHRY, CDR2 SYGVKD. This clone came up once. Its specificity is not known. Regarding the study as a whole: Fewer expanded clones were found on average in CD4+ than in CD8+ T cells. With doses of 0.1 to 3.0 mg/kg, CD4+ and CD8+ blood T cells had undergone clonal expansion by week 6.

The chain carries TRBV10-3 and TRBJ1-5; tentative D call: TRBD1 (5 bases). The sample was CD4+ or CD8+ T cells sorted from blood, taken in a trial of the OX40 agonist ivuxolimab. This TCR came from an adult with an advanced solid tumor such as melanoma, head and neck, liver or kidney cancer. The CDR3 DNA reads TGTGCCATCAGTGAGTCCCGGGGGAGCAATCAGCCCCAGCATTTT. Translating gives CAISESRGSNQPQHF.